Presented here are 15 T cell receptor beta chains from one specimen sequenced in a study of control samples from healthy donors and cancer patients. Generated by immunoSEQ multiplex PCR, the TCRdb table keeps only in-frame clones and is missing some. The data contain about 53,000 clones, about nine tenths of them singletons. Sequenced: PBMCs. The receptors stem from a man between 60 and 75 years old with head and neck cancer.

This chain uses TRBV24-1 with TRBJ2-1, with 9 bases lining up with TRBD1. The junction had 15 bases not matched to a gene; V was cut back by 3 bases and J by 10 bases. Germline CDR1 is KGHDR and CDR2 is SFDVKD. This CDR3 spans 17 amino acids. The CDR3 sequence: CATSDIGIRTGVLEQFF. CDR3 DNA sequence: TGTGCCACCAGTGATATAGGGATAAGGACAGGGGTGTTGGAGCAGTTCTTC.

This clone showed up just once. The V and J genes are TRBV2 and TRBJ1-5; D is ambiguous. The germline V gene encodes CDR1 SNHLY and CDR2 FYNNEI. V was pared by 4 bases and J by 4 bases, with 8 bases between. CDR3 length equals 13 residues. The CDR3 reads CASSVLRNQPQHF. The CDR3 DNA sequence: TGTGCCAGCAGTGTTTTGCGAAATCAGCCCCAGCATTTT.

The rearrangement joins TRBV3-1 (or the pseudogene TRBV3-2) to TRBJ2-5, with D possibly matching TRBD2 (7 bases). V lost 5 bases to trimming and J lost 2 bases, with 12 bases between them. The CDR3 has 14 amino acids. Germline V gene lookup returns CDR1 LGHDT and CDR2 YNNKEL (reference sequence). Written as DNA, the CDR3 is TGTGCCAGCAGCAGGGGGGGGAGACAAGAGACCCAGTACTTC. This gives the protein CASSRGGRQETQYF.

The chain carries TRBV28 and TRBJ1-2; weak D call: TRBD1 (5 bases). The CDR3 loop spans 14 amino acids. V was pared by 2 bases and J by 4 bases, with 11 bases between. Germline CDR1 reads MDHEN; CDR2 reads SYDVKM. The CDR3: CASSLRQNGYGYTF. The DNA for the CDR3 is TGTGCCAGCAGTTTAAGACAGAATGGCTATGGCTACACCTTC.

In its sample, this clone was seen once. CDR3 residues: CASSPGTALTGELFF. The CDR3 DNA reads as TGTGCCAGCAGCCCCGGGACAGCACTTACCGGGGAGCTGTTTTTT. The rearrangement uses TRBV5-6 and TRBJ2-2; 7 bases match TRBD1. This CDR3 region has 15 residues. V shed 4 bases, J shed 5 bases, and the junction held 8 bases outside the gene matches. The germline gives CDR1 SGHDT, CDR2 YYEEEE.

This chain connects TRBV28 to TRBJ1-1; D might be TRBD1 (5 bases). This CDR3 comprises 15 residues. The V end lost 5 bases, the J end lost 0 bases, and 13 bases lay between the germline ends. Germline V gene lookup returns CDR1 MDHEN and CDR2 SYDVKM. The DNA for the CDR3 is TGTGCCAGCAGTCCTATAGGGACGGTGAACACTGAAGCTTTCTTT. This translates into CASSPIGTVNTEAFF.

The chain joins TRBV19 to TRBJ1-5, with 12 bases lining up with TRBD1. Germline V gene sequence: CDR1 LNHDA, CDR2 SQIVND (reference sequence). The CDR3 totals 18 residues. V trimming: 5 bases; J trimming: 6 bases; junction bases outside the gene matches: 14. CDR3 loop: CASSPPHRDRGQGQPQHF. CDR3 nucleotides: TGTGCCAGTAGTCCCCCCCACCGGGACAGGGGGCAGGGTCAGCCCCAGCATTTT. The entire variable domain, with the rest obtained from reference TRBV19 and TRBJ1-5, is as follows: DGGITQSPKYLFRKEGQNVTLSCEQNLNHDAMYWYRQDPGQGLRLIYYSQIVNDFQKGDIAEGYSVSREKKESFPLTVTSAQKNPTAFYLCASSPPHRDRGQGQPQHFGDGTRLSIL.

The V call is TRBV2, the J call TRBJ2-5; no clear D. V was trimmed by 1 base and J by 5 bases, leaving 14 bases between them. Germline loops: CDR1 SNHLY, CDR2 FYNNEI. This CDR3 has 15 residues. CDR3 region: CASSEVVLLKETQYF. In nucleotides, the CDR3 is TGTGCCAGCAGTGAAGTGGTTTTATTGAAGGAGACCCAGTACTTC.

This clone has a handful of counts. The chain joins TRBV5-1 to TRBJ2-1, with D perhaps TRBD1 (5 bases). CDR3 length: 14 amino acids. Deletions cut 3 bases from V and 3 bases from J, with 10 bases between. CDR1 SGHRS and CDR2 YFSETQ come from the germline V gene. Here the CDR3 DNA reads TGCGCCAGCAGCTCACGGACAAACTACAATGAGCAGTTCTTC. Protein sequence: CASSSRTNYNEQFF. The whole variable domain, remainder taken from reference TRBV5-1 and TRBJ2-1, is KAGVTQTPRYLIKTRGQQVTLSCSPISGHRSVSWYQQTPGQGLQFLFEYFSETQRNKGNFPGRFSGRQFSNSRSEMNVSTLELGDSALYLCASSSRTNYNEQFFGPGTRLTVL.

The CDR3 region has the DNA TGTGCCAGCAGCACCGGGACTAGCGGGGGGACGGATACGCAGTATTTT. Protein product: CASSTGTSGGTDTQYF. V and J are TRBV13 and TRBJ2-3, with 15 nucleotides matching TRBD2. The CDR3 has 16 residues. Germline-derived CDR1 and CDR2 are PRHDT and FYEKMQ (reference sequence). J gave up 6 bases and V 5 bases, and 6 bases lay outside the gene matches.

The chain couples TRBV7-9 to TRBJ1-1; TRBD1 agrees at 10 bases. CDR3 size: 16 residues. The trim removed 5 bases at V and 1 base at J, leaving 7 bases unmatched. CDR1 is SEHNR and CDR2 is FQNEAQ in the germline V gene (reference sequence). In DNA, the CDR3 is TGTGCCAGCAGCGGAAGGGACAGGGGACCGAACACTGAAGCTTTCTTT. This encodes CASSGRDRGPNTEAFF.

This chain uses TRBV4-3 with TRBJ2-2; D not resolved. Germline V lookup: CDR1 LGHNA, CDR2 YSLEER. The ends were cut back, 1 base at V and 5 bases at J, with 8 bases in the middle. The CDR3 totals 14 residues. The CDR3 nucleotides read TGCGCCAGCAGCCAAGTTGTTGGTACCGGGGAGCTGTTTTTT. Translating gives CASSQVVGTGELFF.

This chain connects TRBV6-5 to TRBJ2-7; D may be TRBD1 or TRBD2 (5 bases each). Germline V gene sequence: CDR1 MNHEY, CDR2 SVGAGI. The V and J ends lost 11 bases and 3 bases respectively, with 14 bases between them. The CDR3 is made up of 12 amino acids. The CDR3 spells CAVRGVSYEQYF. For the CDR3, the DNA is TGTGCCGTTCGGGGCGTAAGCTACGAGCAGTACTTC.

The rearrangement joins TRBV5-8 to TRBJ2-7, with D perhaps matching TRBD1 (5 bases). The CDR3 sequence is 13 residues long. Looked up from germline, CDR1 is SGHTS and CDR2 is YDEGEE. V dropped 3 bases and J dropped 3 bases, with 10 bases sitting between them. CDR3 sequence reads: CASSSDIHYEQYF. The CDR3 region has the DNA TGTGCCAGCAGCTCGGACATCCACTACGAGCAGTACTTC.

This clone has only one observation. V is TRBV18 and J is TRBJ2-7; unclear D gene. Germline-derived CDR1 and CDR2 are KGHSH and LQKENI. The V end was cut by 4 bases, the J end by 0 bases, with 7 bases between. The CDR3 length is 13 residues. The CDR3: CASSQGASYEQYF. The CDR3 bases are TGTGCCAGCTCACAGGGCGCCTCCTACGAGCAGTACTTC.